The present entry profiles one T cell receptor (beta chain) with its context. Antigen unknown. The source of the sample is a study of T cell responses to AZD1222 COVID-19 vaccine. Repertoires were generated with immunoSEQ multiplex PCR, while TCRdb's copy carries only in-frame clones and drops some. The sample consists of approximately 50,000 clones, more than 80% of them appearing once. Study-level points and caveats: Clonal diversity was possibly underestimated, and the donors were mostly white British, with more females. Elevations in Spike-specific TCR breadth and depth followed administration of two AZD1222 doses. Baseline serostatus was positive in only 5 to 7 AZD1222 recipients. Regions 160-218 and 743-854 held dominance among vaccine-associated CD4 TCRs, which spanned spike.

Trimming pared 1 base from V and 10 bases from J, leaving 22 bases between. The length of the CDR3 is 16 residues. Germline V gene data show CDR1 as SNHLY and CDR2 as FYNNEI. The chain joins TRBV2 to TRBJ2-5; unclear D gene. The TCR was taken from an adult in good health. The source was peripheral blood, collected on day 0 of MenACWY control vaccination. The CDR3 spells CASSEGYSLARNYQYF. The CDR3 nucleotides read TGTGCCAGCAGTGAAGGGTACTCCCTCGCCCGGAATTACCAGTACTTC.